Shown below are 25 T cell receptor beta chains from a single sample sequenced in a study of cytomegalovirus exposure and HLA in healthy donors. The PCR was carried out with 60 Vbeta primers and 13 Jbeta primers. Assay used: immunoSEQ multiplex PCR; TCRdb lists only in-frame clones, some missing. Seen here are 150,000 to 200,000 clones, approximately 82% observed once, and the top ten hold over 9%. Sequences were obtained from PBMCs. The receptors stem from a man aged 18 to 30 in good health and CMV-seropositive.

This clone was counted only a few times. V gene TRBV5-4 combines with J gene TRBJ2-1; perhaps TRBD2 as D (6 bases). From germline, CDR1 is SGHNT and CDR2 YYREEE (reference sequence). This CDR3 is 10 amino acids long. V was shortened by 5 bases and J by 15 bases, with 12 bases between the two germline ends. The CDR3 region is CASRWDCGFF. Here the CDR3 DNA reads TGTGCCAGCAGGTGGGACTGTGGGTTCTTC.

This clone was picked up one time. J is TRBJ1-2 and V is TRBV18; tentative D call: TRBD1 (6 bases). CDR3 size: 15 residues. Trimming pared 2 bases from V and 8 bases from J, leaving 18 bases between. Per germline, CDR1 KGHSH and CDR2 LQKENI. Here the CDR3 DNA reads TGTGCCAGCTCACCATGGACAGACTCGTCTTGGGGCTACACCTTC. As protein: CASSPWTDSSWGYTF.

V and J are TRBV5-6 and TRBJ1-3, with TRBD1 matching 10 bases. Germline lookup yields CDR1 SGHDT and CDR2 YYEEEE. Trimming removed 4 bases from V and 3 bases from J; junction bases left unmatched: 7. The CDR3 extends over 16 amino acids. CDR3 region: CASSRPRDRGGNTIYF. The CDR3 coding sequence is TGTGCCAGCAGCCGCCCCCGGGACAGGGGTGGAAACACCATATATTTT.

This rearrangement joins TRBV5-4 to TRBJ1-1; 8 bases match TRBD1. Trimming took 1 base from V and 7 from J; bases not matched to a gene: 3. The V gene's germline CDR1 is SGHNT and CDR2 YYREEE (reference sequence). This CDR3 spans 13 amino acids. CDR3 amino acids: CASSLQGAGEAFF. DNA for the CDR3: TGTGCCAGCAGCTTGCAGGGGGCTGGTGAAGCTTTCTTT.

V is TRBV29-1 and J is TRBJ1-6; 7 bases agree with TRBD1. V shed 5 bases, J shed 0 bases, and the junction held 1 base outside the gene matches. CDR3 length: 14 residues. From germline, CDR1 is SQVTM and CDR2 ANQGSEA. Here the CDR3 DNA reads TGCAGCGTTCGGGACAGCTCCTATAATTCACCCCTCCACTTT. It translates to CSVRDSSYNSPLHF.

The V gene is TRBV30, the J gene TRBJ2-2, with 8 nucleotides matching TRBD1. Looked up from germline, CDR1 is GTSNPN and CDR2 is SVGIG (reference sequence). J was trimmed by 5 bases and V by 2 bases; bases with no gene match: 7. The CDR3 has 15 amino acids. DNA for the CDR3: TGTGCCTGGAGTACTGGACAGGGTGTGACCGGGGAGCTGTTTTTT. It is translated as CAWSTGQGVTGELFF.

The chain couples TRBV6-1 to TRBJ2-1; possibly TRBD2 for D (6 bases). The germline V gene encodes CDR1 MNHNS and CDR2 SASEGT. CDR3 length: 14 residues. The ends were cut back, 9 bases at V and 3 bases at J, with 15 bases in the middle. CDR3 loop: CASSGAGHYNEQFF. The CDR3, as DNA: TGTGCCAGTTCTGGAGCGGGCCACTACAATGAGCAGTTCTTC.

This clone was detected a few times. The V and J genes are TRBV19 and TRBJ2-5; TRBD2 aligns across 14 bases. The J segment lost 8 bases and the V segment lost 3 bases, leaving 8 bases of the junction unmatched. The CDR3 is 16 residues long. From germline, CDR1 is LNHDA and CDR2 SQIVND (reference sequence). The CDR3 region has the DNA TGTGCCAGTAGTATCTTGACCGGGACTAGCGGGAGTACCCAGTACTTC. Translation gives CASSILTGTSGSTQYF.

The rearrangement uses TRBV6-5 and TRBJ1-2, with D possibly matching TRBD1 (6 bases). Germline V gene sequence: CDR1 MNHEY, CDR2 SVGAGI. CDR3 size: 14 residues. V lost 6 bases and J lost 2, with 13 bases in between. The CDR3 sequence is CASSRGQLNYGYTF. The CDR3 region has the DNA TGTGCCAGCAGCCGAGGACAGTTAAACTATGGCTACACCTTC.

About this clone: The sample carries other DNA sequences with the same CDR3. The gene calls are TRBV18 and TRBJ2-1; TRBD2 agrees at 7 bases. The V segment lost 4 bases and the J segment 6 bases; nucleotides outside the gene matches: 12. This CDR3 region has 16 residues. Germline values: CDR1 KGHSH, CDR2 LQKENI. CDR3 region: CASSQISGVGGNEQFF. The CDR3 region has the DNA TGTGCCAGCTCACAAATAAGCGGGGTCGGCGGCAATGAGCAGTTCTTC.

The V and J genes are TRBV5-6 and TRBJ2-7; D is unresolved. The CDR3 consists of 13 residues. V dropped 0 bases and J dropped 5 bases, with 9 bases sitting between them. Per germline, CDR1 SGHDT and CDR2 YYEEEE. CDR3 protein: CASSLGQSHEQYF. The CDR3 coding sequence is TGTGCCAGCAGCTTGGGCCAGTCCCACGAGCAGTACTTC.

V gene TRBV2 combines with J gene TRBJ2-5; TRBD2 aligns across 8 bases. With V trimmed by 3 bases and J by 6 bases, 12 bases remained unmatched. CDR1 SNHLY and CDR2 FYNNEI come from the germline V gene. This CDR3 contains 16 residues. The CDR3 sequence is CASSEWTSLNKQTQYF. CDR3 in DNA: TGTGCCAGCAGTGAGTGGACTAGCCTTAATAAGCAGACCCAGTACTTC.

The V call is TRBV7-8, the J call TRBJ2-7; D uncertain. CDR1 is SGHVS and CDR2 is FQNEAQ in the germline V gene. This CDR3 spans 13 amino acids. V was clipped by 4 bases and J by 3 bases, with 10 bases between them. This CDR3 is CASSSQQLYEQYF. The CDR3 DNA sequence: TGTGCCAGCAGCTCCCAACAGCTCTACGAGCAGTACTTC.

This sequence joins TRBV6-1 and TRBJ2-7; a weak D match, TRBD1 (6 bases). This CDR3 region has 12 residues. Germline V gives CDR1 MNHNS, CDR2 SASEGT. V lost 7 bases and J lost 6, with 13 bases in between. The CDR3 protein is CASTTAGVEQYF. The CDR3 region has the DNA TGTGCCAGCACCACGGCAGGGGTCGAGCAGTACTTC.

This clone was recorded a few times. The rearrangement links TRBV6-6 to TRBJ2-7; TRBD1 matches 10 bases. V shed 0 bases and J 3 bases; nucleotides not matched to a gene: 5. From germline, CDR1 is MNHNY and CDR2 SVGAGI (reference sequence). This CDR3 has 16 residues. CDR3 region: CASSYSTGTGVYEQYF. The CDR3 bases are TGTGCCAGCAGTTACTCAACCGGGACAGGGGTCTACGAGCAGTACTTC.

This rearrangement joins TRBV7-2 to TRBJ2-5; 10 bases are shared with TRBD2. The DNA end lines up better with TRBJ2-7; the J call may be wrong. The germline V gene has CDR1 SGHTA and CDR2 FQGNSA. The CDR3 has 14 residues. The CDR3 loop reads CASSLTSGPYEQYF. Here the CDR3 DNA reads TGTGCCAGCAGCTTGACTAGCGGGCCCTACGAGCAGTACTTC.

V is TRBV15 and J is TRBJ2-7; 8 nucleotides align to TRBD1. V gave up 5 bases and J gave up 4 bases; unmatched junction bases: 7. Germline V gene lookup returns CDR1 LNHNV and CDR2 YYDKDF (reference sequence). CDR3 size: 14 residues. In DNA, the CDR3 is TGTGCCACCAGCCCCAGGACAGGGAGTTACGAGCAGTACTTC. This gives the protein CATSPRTGSYEQYF.

This clone appeared a few times. The chain recombines TRBV7-2 with TRBJ1-5; D is unresolved. This CDR3 spans 13 amino acids. The V gene's germline CDR1 is SGHTA and CDR2 FQGNSA. V shed 5 bases and J shed 4 bases, with 9 bases lying between them. CDR3 in DNA: TGTGCCAGCAGCCCCGAGCGGAATCAGCCCCAGCATTTT. This gives the protein CASSPERNQPQHF.

This clone has a single count. The chain links TRBV2 to TRBJ1-2; 7 bases are shared with TRBD1. The germline V gene encodes CDR1 SNHLY and CDR2 FYNNEI. The ends lost 6 bases at V and 6 bases at J; junction bases unmatched: 7. The CDR3 length is 13 residues. CDR3 in DNA: TGTGCCAGCAGGCGACAGGGTTGGGATGGCTACACCTTC. The encoded protein is CASRRQGWDGYTF.

CDR3 amino acids: CAWSAGRAIYEQYF. CDR3 nucleotides: TGTGCCTGGAGTGCTGGCAGGGCCATCTACGAGCAGTACTTC. V gene TRBV30 combines with J gene TRBJ2-7, with D possibly TRBD1 on 5 matching bases. The CDR3 loop spans 14 amino acids. Germline V gene sequence: CDR1 GTSNPN, CDR2 SVGIG (reference sequence). With 1 base removed from V and 3 bases from J, the gap between germline ends came to 13 bases.

The chain employs TRBV10-3 and TRBJ2-2; maybe TRBD2 (6 bases). V was pared by 5 bases and J by 3 bases, with 16 bases between. The CDR3 spans 16 residues. CDR1 and CDR2 (germline): ENHRY, SYGVKD. The CDR3 protein is CAISSSGRQDTGELFF. CDR3 nucleotides: TGTGCCATCAGTTCCTCAGGGAGGCAAGACACCGGGGAGCTGTTTTTT.

The J gene is TRBJ1-1, the V gene TRBV2; 7 bases are a match to TRBD1. The CDR3 sequence is 16 residues long. CDR1 is SNHLY, CDR2 FYNNEI, per germline. V shed 4 bases, J shed 0 bases, and the junction held 8 bases outside the gene matches. The CDR3 sequence: CASSARDSFMNTEAFF. As DNA, the CDR3 is TGTGCCAGCAGTGCCCGGGACAGCTTCATGAACACTGAAGCTTTCTTT.

CDR3 loop: CASSEQRTGELFF. The CDR3 DNA follows: TGTGCCAGCAGTGAACAGCGCACCGGGGAGCTGTTTTTT. The chain links TRBV6-1 to TRBJ2-2, with D unclear. The V gene's germline CDR1 is MNHNS and CDR2 SASEGT. V was pared by 2 bases and J by 4 bases, with 5 bases between. The CDR3 length is 13 residues.

The rearrangement uses TRBV25-1 and TRBJ1-1; D may be TRBD1 (5 bases). The germline gives CDR1 MGHDK, CDR2 SYGVNS. The length of the CDR3 is 14 residues. V lost 2 bases, J lost 5 bases, and 12 bases lay in between. CDR3 DNA: TGTGCCAGCAGTGAACCCGGGGGAGGAACTGAAGCTTTCTTT. This translates into CASSEPGGGTEAFF.

This clone was recorded a few times. V usage is TRBV7-9 and J usage is TRBJ1-2; the match to TRBD1 covers 7 bases. V gave up 5 bases and J gave up 6 bases; unmatched junction bases: 6. This CDR3 has 13 amino acids. Germline lookup yields CDR1 SEHNR and CDR2 FQNEAQ (reference sequence). The CDR3 here is CASSLGGADGYTF. The CDR3 nucleotides are TGTGCCAGCAGCCTAGGGGGCGCCGATGGCTACACCTTC. Using reference TRBV7-9 and TRBJ1-2 for the parts outside the CDR3, the full variable domain is DTGVSQNPRHKITKRGQNVTFRCDPISEHNRLYWYRQTLGQGPEFLTYFQNEAQLEKSRLLSDRFSAERPKGSFSTLEIQRTEQGDSAMYLCASSLGGADGYTFGSGTRLTVV.